The rows below give T cell receptor beta chains drawn from one sample of a study of cytomegalovirus exposure and HLA in healthy donors. Clones were sequenced by immunoSEQ multiplex PCR, and TCRdb holds only the in-frame ones, with some missing. The sample lists over 100,000 clones, just under 75% occurring once. The specimen was PBMCs. The source is a human donor in good health. Each CDR3 is given with its conserved first and last residue. A D gene is named only where the DNA matches it firmly. Not all rows give a size; the values are once, few, many and, for expanded clones, a class.

V gene	D gene	clone size	CDR3 length	J gene	CDR3 DNA	CDR3 protein
TRBV7-9	NA	NA	10	TRBJ1-2	TGTGCCAGCTCTACTAATGGCTACACCTTC	CASSTNGYTF
TRBV9	NA	NA	14	TRBJ2-7	TGTGCCAGCAGCCCCCAAGGACAGTCCTACGAGCAGTACTTC	CASSPQGQSYEQYF
TRBV9	TRBD2	NA	14	TRBJ2-7	TGTGCCAGCAGCCCTAGCGGGAGGGACTACGAGCAGTACTTC	CASSPSGRDYEQYF
TRBV7-9	NA	NA	14	TRBJ2-1	TGTGCCAGCAGGGGAGAGGGTGATTACAATGAGCAGTTCTTC	CASRGEGDYNEQFF
TRBV6-5	NA	once	15	TRBJ1-6	TGTGCCAGCAGTTACTCGACACTAGTAAACTCACCCCTCCACTTT	CASSYSTLVNSPLHF
TRBV4-1	NA	NA	14	TRBJ2-7	TGCGCCAGCAGCTCGGAACCGACAGATGGCGAGCAGTACTTC	CASSSEPTDGEQYF
TRBV4-2	NA	NA	15	TRBJ2-1	TGTGCCAGCAGCCAAGATCCGGGAAGAGAAAATGAGCAGTTCTTC	CASSQDPGRENEQFF
TRBV23-1	TRBD2	NA	18	TRBJ2-1	TGCGCCAGCAGTCAATCCGGTGCGGGGGGCCGCTCCTACAATGAGCAGTTCTTC	CASSQSGAGGRSYNEQFF
TRBV10-2	NA	NA	12	TRBJ2-5	TGCGCCAGCAGCACCCAGTCTGAGACCCAGTACTTC	CASSTQSETQYF
TRBV9	NA	NA	13	TRBJ1-6	TGTGCCAGCTCGGTCAGGGCAGAATCACCCCTCCACTTT	CASSVRAESPLHF
TRBV6-6	NA	NA	15	TRBJ1-2	TGTGCCAGCAGTTACGGGTCGGGGGACCTCTATGGCTACACCTTC	CASSYGSGDLYGYTF
TRBV9	NA	NA	14	TRBJ1-2	TGTGCCAGCAGCGTAGGTCAGACTAACTATGGCTACACCTTC	CASSVGQTNYGYTF
TRBV7-2	NA	NA	12	TRBJ2-7	TGTGCCAGCAGTTATAATATGGGCAAGCAGTACTTC	CASSYNMGKQYF
TRBV5-1	TRBD2	NA	16	TRBJ2-7	TGCGCCAGCAGCTCGACTGCCGGGACTAGCGTAAACGAGCAGTACTTC	CASSSTAGTSVNEQYF
TRBV10-1	NA	NA	15	TRBJ2-7	TGCGCCAGCAGTGACTACTTTTTGAGCTCCTACGAGCAGTACTTC	CASSDYFLSSYEQYF
TRBV2	TRBD1	NA	13	TRBJ1-4	TGTGCCAGCAGGGACAGGGGGCTTGAAAAACTGTTTTTT	CASRDRGLEKLFF
TRBV5-1	NA	NA	15	TRBJ2-7	TGCGCCAGCAGCTTGGGGCGGGACTCCCTCCTGGAGCAGTACTTC	CASSLGRDSLLEQYF
TRBV13	NA	NA	14	TRBJ1-3	TGTGCCAGCAGCTTCCGGGGTTCTGGAAACACCATATATTTT	CASSFRGSGNTIYF
TRBV19	NA	once	15	TRBJ1-5	TGTGCCAGTAGAGATAAGGATGGGCGCAATCAGCCCCAGCATTTT	CASRDKDGRNQPQHF
TRBV5-1	NA	NA	14	TRBJ2-7	TGCGCCAGCAGCTTGGGACTAAAATCCTACGAGCAGTACTTC	CASSLGLKSYEQYF
TRBV18	NA	NA	15	TRBJ2-2	TGTGCCAGCTCACCACCGCTACTAGCAGACGGGGAGCTGTTTTTT	CASSPPLLADGELFF
TRBV7-2	NA	NA	15	TRBJ1-2	TGTGCCAGCAGCTTAGTCCAGGGGTGGGACTATGGCTACACCTTC	CASSLVQGWDYGYTF
TRBV27	TRBD1	few	15	TRBJ2-7	TGTGCCAGCAGTTCACCAGGGGGCCGAGTCTACGAGCAGTACTTC	CASSSPGGRVYEQYF
TRBV18	NA	NA	17	TRBJ2-6	TGTGCCAGCTCACCGGCGACAGGCCGCTCTGGGGCCAACGTCCTGACTTTC	CASSPATGRSGANVLTF
TRBV29-1	TRBD2	NA	17	TRBJ2-3	TGCAGCGTTCCGACTAGCGGGAGGGCCACACTCGCAGATACGCAGTATTTT	CSVPTSGRATLADTQYF
TRBV28	NA	NA	14	TRBJ1-2	TGTGCCAGCAGTCTTGCGGACAGCTACTATGGCTACACCTTC	CASSLADSYYGYTF
TRBV6-4	TRBD1	NA	16	TRBJ1-2	TGTGCCAGCAGTGACTGGAGACAGGGGTGGGGGGATGGCTACACCTTC	CASSDWRQGWGDGYTF
TRBV4-3	NA	few	14	TRBJ2-3	TGCGCCAGCAGCCAAGACACTCTCCGGGATACGCAGTATTTT	CASSQDTLRDTQYF
TRBV6-5	NA	NA	15	TRBJ1-2	TGTGCCAGCAGTCCCGGAACAGGACAGCTATATGGCTACACCTTC	CASSPGTGQLYGYTF
TRBV27	TRBD1	NA	14	TRBJ1-1	TGTGCCAGCAGCCGTCCGGGACAGAAAGCTGAAGCTTTCTTT	CASSRPGQKAEAFF
TRBV10-1	NA	NA	11	TRBJ1-5	TGCTGGGGGGGGAGCAATCAGCCCCAGCATTTT	CWGGSNQPQHF
TRBV30	NA	NA	12	TRBJ2-7	TGTGCCTGGAGTGTACTTTCCTACGAGCAGTACTTC	CAWSVLSYEQYF
TRBV19	NA	few	15	TRBJ1-5	TGTGCCAGTGGATCCCTCGGGAATGGTAATCAGCCCCAGCATTTT	CASGSLGNGNQPQHF
TRBV18	NA	few	18	TRBJ2-6	TGTGCCAGCTCACCACTCGGGAGACAGGGCTCTGGGGCCAACGTCCTGACTTTC	CASSPLGRQGSGANVLTF
TRBV4-3	TRBD2	NA	15	TRBJ2-3	TGCGCCAGCAGCCATTGGGGACTAGCGGCAGATACGCAGTATTTT	CASSHWGLAADTQYF
TRBV7-9	NA	few	15	TRBJ1-5	TGTGCCAGCAGCTTAGGCGGATACAGCAATCAGCCCCAGCATTTT	CASSLGGYSNQPQHF
TRBV2	TRBD1	NA	15	TRBJ1-4	TGTGCCAGCAGAGCGACGGACAGGGCGCATGAAAAACTGTTTTTT	CASRATDRAHEKLFF